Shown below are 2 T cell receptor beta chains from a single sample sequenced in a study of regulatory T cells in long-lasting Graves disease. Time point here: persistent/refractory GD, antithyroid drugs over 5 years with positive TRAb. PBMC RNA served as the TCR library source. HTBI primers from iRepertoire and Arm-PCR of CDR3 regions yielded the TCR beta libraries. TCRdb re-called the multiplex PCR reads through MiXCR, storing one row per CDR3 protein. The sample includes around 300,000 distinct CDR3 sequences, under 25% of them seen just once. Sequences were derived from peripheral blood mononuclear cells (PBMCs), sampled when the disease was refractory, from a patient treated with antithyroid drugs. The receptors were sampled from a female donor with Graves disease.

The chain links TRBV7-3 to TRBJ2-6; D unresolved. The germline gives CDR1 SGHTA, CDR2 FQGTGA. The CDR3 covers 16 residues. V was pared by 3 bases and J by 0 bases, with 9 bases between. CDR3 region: CASSLFSRSGANVLTF. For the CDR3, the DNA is TGTGCCAGCAGCTTGTTCAGTCGCTCTGGGGCCAACGTCCTGACTTTC. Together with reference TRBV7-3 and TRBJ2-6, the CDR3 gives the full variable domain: GAGVSQTPSNKVTEKGKYVELRCDPISGHTALYWYRQSLGQGPEFLIYFQGTGAADDSGLPNDRFFAVRPEGSVSTLKIQRTERGDSAVYLCASSLFSRSGANVLTFGAGSRLTVL.

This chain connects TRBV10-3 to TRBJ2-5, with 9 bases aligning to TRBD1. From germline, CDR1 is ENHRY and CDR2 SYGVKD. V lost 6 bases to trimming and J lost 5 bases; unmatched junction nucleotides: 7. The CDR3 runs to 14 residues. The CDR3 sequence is CAIRGTGLYETQYF. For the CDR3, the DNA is TGTGCCATCAGGGGGACAGGGTTGTACGAGACCCAGTACTTC.